The clone carrying this T cell receptor beta chain was counted only a few times. This record comes from a study of identical twins. V dropped 1 base and J dropped 7 bases, with 7 bases sitting between them. CDR1 SGHTA and CDR2 FQGNSA come from the germline V gene. The CDR3 runs to 13 residues. TCRdb recomputed calls from the 5' RACE reads with MiXCR, one row per CDR3 protein. The repertoire has 200,000 to 250,000 distinct CDR3 sequences, around 8.1% of them found once; the top ten carry around 1.8%. This sample was shared with a second study, whose subject was yellow fever vaccine responses in identical twins.

The source material was memory (CD45RO+) T cells sorted from blood. J is TRBJ2-2 and V is TRBV7-2; D gene unclear. This sequence was found in a young woman in good health. The CDR3, as DNA: TGTGCCAGCAGCTTAGTTGTTGACGGGGAGCTGTTTTTT. Protein sequence: CASSLVVDGELFF.